Below are 10 T cell receptor beta chains sequenced from a single sample in a study of tumor and adjacent non-tumor tissue in lung cancer. Three rounds of nested PCR, following a modified ARM-PCR protocol, produced the TCRbeta library. TCRdb fed the multiplex PCR reads into MiXCR, producing one record per CDR3 protein. Here the sample spans 120,000 or so distinct CDR3 sequences, 66% being singletons. No cell sorting was done before RNA was extracted from the tissue. The sequenced material came from lung tumor tissue. Source of these receptors: a man aged 30 to 39 with non-small cell lung cancer.

Of note for this clonotype: A read error may produce the germline difference seen at one junction end. The chain uses TRBV20-1 and TRBJ2-2, with TRBD1 matching 9 bases. Germline loops: CDR1 DFQATT, CDR2 SNEGSKA (reference sequence). The CDR3 has 15 residues. CDR3 nucleotides: TGCAGTGCCGCTCTACAGGGGGCTGATACCGGGGAGCTGTCTTTT. Protein: CSAALQGADTGELSF.

Worth noting for this clonotype: The junction shows a germline mismatch at one end, possibly a read error. J is TRBJ1-1 and V is TRBV4-1; D uncertain. Germline CDR1 and CDR2: MGHRA and YSYEKL. This CDR3 spans 16 amino acids. The CDR3 protein is CTSTQDIYKGGTEAFF. The CDR3 bases are TGCACCAGCACCCAAGATATCTACAAGGGAGGCACTGAAGCTTTCTTT.

Details on this clonotype: This CDR3 is missing its conserved last phenylalanine or tryptophan, likely due to a read error. The chain is built from TRBV11-2 and TRBJ2-1, with D hard to call. Germline assignment: CDR1 SGHAT and CDR2 FQNNGV. This CDR3 has 14 residues. The CDR3 spells CTSSPRPGYNEQFL. The CDR3 DNA reads as TGTACCAGCAGCCCCCGACCCGGTTACAATGAGCAGTTCTTA.

Concerning this clonotype itself: Given a much more abundant clone one base away, this may be a read error. The chain uses TRBV10-2 and TRBJ2-7; the D gene is possibly TRBD2 (6 bases). The V end lost 8 bases, the J end lost 0 bases, and 17 bases lay between the germline ends. The CDR3 spans 15 residues. In germline, CDR1 is WSHSY, CDR2 SAAADI. The CDR3 DNA sequence: TGCGCCAGCTTGGCGTGCCCCGGGGGCTCCTACGAGCAGTACTTC. Its protein product is CASLACPGGSYEQYF.

Concerning this clonotype: This could be a read error, since a much larger clone is one nucleotide away. V is TRBV5-4 and J is TRBJ1-2; the match to TRBD1 covers 11 bases. CDR3 size: 14 residues. Trimming removed 4 bases from V and 10 bases from J; junction bases left unmatched: 9. Looked up from germline, CDR1 is SGHNT and CDR2 is YYREEE (reference sequence). This chain's CDR3 is CASSRGQGEDDYTF. The CDR3 nucleotides read TGTGCCAGCAGCCGGGGACAGGGGGAGGATGACTACACCTTC.

In regard to this clonotype: Compared with germline, one end of the junction differs, possibly owing to a read error. This chain links TRBV20-1 with TRBJ2-2, with D perhaps matching TRBD1 (5 bases). This CDR3 comprises 14 residues. Germline lookup yields CDR1 DFQATT and CDR2 SNEGSKA (reference sequence). The CDR3 bases are TGCAGTGCTAATCTGGCAGGGCGCACCGGTGAGCTGTTTTTT. The encoded protein is CSANLAGRTGELFF.

This clonotype was detected many times. The chain combines TRBV20-1 with TRBJ1-1; D not resolved. Germline CDR1 and CDR2: DFQATT and SNEGSKA (reference sequence). Deletions cut 6 bases from V and 7 bases from J, with 12 bases between. The CDR3 spans 11 residues. This CDR3 is CSALWQIEAFF. DNA for the CDR3: TGCAGTGCACTTTGGCAGATTGAAGCTTTCTTT.

Comment on this clonotype: The junction does not match germline at one end; this may be a read error. V is TRBV29-1 and J is TRBJ1-1; TRBD1 might be the D (5 bases). The CDR3 has 13 residues. From germline, CDR1 is SQVTM and CDR2 ANQGSEA. The CDR3 loop reads CSVEGTNLPAPFF. CDR3 coding DNA: TGCAGCGTCGAAGGGACTAACCTGCCAGCCCCTTTCTTT.

Notes on this clonotype: One junction end disagrees with the germline gene, perhaps due to a read error. The J gene is TRBJ1-1, the V gene TRBV4-2; maybe TRBD1 (6 bases). This CDR3 is 16 amino acids long. The germline V gene has CDR1 LGHNA and CDR2 YNFKEQ. CDR3 bases: TGTGCAAGCAGCCAAGAAATCCTTGGGGGGCAGGTTGAAGCTTTCTTT. Translating gives CASSQEILGGQVEAFF.

This clonotype came up many times. This rearrangement joins TRBV20-1 to TRBJ2-2, with TRBD1 as a possible D gene (7 bases). Germline V gene sequence: CDR1 DFQATT, CDR2 SNEGSKA (reference sequence). V gave up 6 bases and J gave up 12 bases, with 17 bases separating them. The CDR3 is 12 residues long. CDR3 sequence: CSARGPGGKLFF. DNA for the CDR3: TGCAGTGCCCGCGGACCAGGGGGGAAGCTGTTTTTT.